This T cell receptor (beta chain) appears in the sequencing data of a study of blood T cell repertoires in COVID-19. The CDR3 sequence is 18 residues long. Germline CDR1 MNHNS, CDR2 SASEGT. The V end lost 4 bases, the J end lost 5 bases, and 23 bases lay between the germline ends. Measured with immunoSEQ multiplex PCR; TCRdb has only the in-frame clones, and not every one. Here the sample spans roughly 280,000 clones, about 89% being singletons. This chain joins TRBV6-1 and TRBJ2-2; D is perhaps TRBD1 (6 bases). Input material: peripheral blood. The TCR was taken from a man aged 40-50 years with active or convalescent COVID-19. The CDR3 DNA reads as TGTGCCAGCAGTGCAAGACAGGCGTACCTGGGGGCAACCGGGGAGCTGTTTTTT. Amino acid sequence: CASSARQAYLGATGELFF.